The 22 T cell receptor beta chains below come from one sample, sequenced in a study of T cell clusters in autoimmune cytopenias. Each sample's input was 200 to 250 ng genomic DNA, 35,000 to 40,000 genome equivalents. Multiplex touch-down PCR amplified TRB using TRB-A and TRB-B pools in one tube. Following a re-call of the multiplex PCR reads, TCRdb has one entry per CDR3 protein and lacks DNA. This table lists thousands of distinct CDR3 sequences. Sequencing used peripheral blood. These receptors came from a human donor with an autoimmune cytopenia or autoimmune hepatitis (not recorded which).

This sequence joins TRBV20-1 and TRBJ2-2; checking the TCRdb D call of TRBD1 is not possible without DNA. The CDR3 is 16 residues long. CDR1 and CDR2 (germline): DFQATT, SNEGSKA (reference sequence). CDR3 protein: CSARDERTGRTGELFF.

This chain links TRBV10-3 with TRBJ2-7; TCRdb calls TRBD2, which cannot be checked without DNA. The CDR3 loop spans 14 amino acids. Germline CDR1 and CDR2: ENHRY and SYGVKD. CDR3 region: CAISESGAGYEQYF.

In terms of frequency, this clonotype is medium-sized (0.01 to 0.1%). The chain is built from TRBV6-1 and TRBJ1-5; lacking DNA, the TRBD1 call made by TCRdb goes unchecked. CDR1 is MNHNS, CDR2 SASEGT, per germline. This CDR3 region has 16 residues. The CDR3 region is CASSEWGERSNQPQHF.

V and J are TRBV21-1 and TRBJ1-1; the TCRdb call, TRBD1, lacks DNA for checking. TRBV21-1 is marked as a pseudogene. CDR3 length: 14 residues. CDR3: CASSHPQGWTEAFF.

This chain connects TRBV19 to TRBJ1-2. The CDR3 runs to 16 residues. The germline gives CDR1 LNHDA, CDR2 SQIVND (reference sequence). The CDR3 protein is CASSIDPEGFEYGYTF.

By frequency, this clonotype is medium-sized. The J gene is TRBJ2-7, the V gene TRBV19; the TCRdb call, TRBD1, lacks DNA for checking. Germline assignment: CDR1 LNHDA and CDR2 SQIVND (reference sequence). This CDR3 has 13 residues. The CDR3 sequence: CASSIGTGNEQYF.

According to its frequency, this clonotype is medium-sized (0.01 to 0.1%). This chain uses TRBV6-1 with TRBJ2-5; there is no DNA to check the TCRdb D call of TRBD1. This CDR3 comprises 15 residues. Per germline, CDR1 MNHNS and CDR2 SASEGT. CDR3: CASSDGQANQETQYF.

In terms of frequency, this clonotype is medium-sized. The rearrangement links TRBV5-5 to TRBJ2-7. This CDR3 spans 14 amino acids. CDR1 is SGHKS, CDR2 YYEKEE, per germline (reference sequence). The CDR3 spells CASSLVGRSYEQYF. The entire variable domain, with the rest obtained from reference TRBV5-5 and TRBJ2-7, is as follows: DAGVTQSPTHLIKTRGQQVTLRCSPISGHKSVSWYQQVLGQGPQFIFQYYEKEERGRGNFPDRFSARQFPNYSSELNVNALLLGDSALYLCASSLVGRSYEQYFGPGTRLTVT.

This clonotype counts as medium-sized by frequency. The chain combines TRBV29-1 with TRBJ2-5; without DNA, the TCRdb call of TRBD1 cannot be checked. This CDR3 spans 14 amino acids. Germline V gene sequence: CDR1 SQVTM, CDR2 ANQGSEA. The CDR3 region is CSVEAGGWGETQYF.

In terms of frequency, this clonotype is medium-sized (0.01 to 0.1%). The chain carries TRBV6-2 or TRBV6-3 and TRBJ1-6. Germline lookup yields CDR1 MNHEY and CDR2 SVGEGT. CDR3 length equals 15 residues. The CDR3 reads CASSYYRGNNSPLHF.

Considering frequency, this clonotype is medium-sized. This chain links TRBV24-1 with TRBJ2-5. In germline, CDR1 is KGHDR, CDR2 SFDVKD. CDR3 size: 13 residues. The CDR3: CATVFQLQETQYF.

This clonotype shows up as medium-sized by frequency. The rearrangement joins TRBV18 to TRBJ2-5; TCRdb designates TRBD1, a call that cannot be tested without DNA. The CDR3 totals 14 residues. CDR1 is KGHSH, CDR2 LQKENI, per germline. CDR3 protein: CASSPGAVQETQYF.

The chain couples TRBV5-5 to TRBJ1-2; TCRdb outputs TRBD1, but without DNA this stays unchecked. Germline CDR1 is SGHKS and CDR2 is YYEKEE (reference sequence). The CDR3 runs 16 residues. CDR3 sequence: CASSLAYGTDNYGYTF.

The chain uses TRBV7-9 and TRBJ1-4. The CDR3 runs 15 residues. Germline lookup yields CDR1 SEHNR and CDR2 FQNEAQ (reference sequence). CDR3: CASSLVLSQNEKLFF.

The gene calls are TRBV10-2 and TRBJ1-2. The CDR3 runs to 12 residues. CDR1 and CDR2 (germline): WSHSY, SAAADI. The CDR3 sequence: CASSESGYGYTF.

V and J are TRBV5-4 and TRBJ2-1. Germline-derived CDR1 and CDR2 are SGHNT and YYREEE (reference sequence). This CDR3 is built from 13 residues. CDR3 protein: CASSLNFYNEQFF.

The chain carries TRBV5-1 and TRBJ2-1; TCRdb selects TRBD2, and the lack of DNA leaves this call unchecked. The CDR3 length is 16 residues. In germline, CDR1 is SGHRS, CDR2 YFSETQ. CDR3 sequence reads: CASSLGGAGGHNEQFF.

V usage is TRBV20-1 and J usage is TRBJ2-1; with no DNA, the TCRdb D assignment of TRBD2 cannot be verified. Per germline, CDR1 DFQATT and CDR2 SNEGSKA (reference sequence). The CDR3 covers 15 residues. CDR3 sequence reads: CSADLGLAGGNEQFF.

CDR3 loop: CASSFGDAGGLDEQFF. This rearrangement joins TRBV5-1 to TRBJ2-1; the D call of TRBD2 rests on TCRdb alone, since no DNA is present to check it. The germline CDR1 and CDR2 sequences are SGHRS and YFSETQ. The CDR3 covers 16 residues. Supplemented by reference TRBV5-1 and TRBJ2-1, the full variable domain reads KAGVTQTPRYLIKTRGQQVTLSCSPISGHRSVSWYQQTPGQGLQFLFEYFSETQRNKGNFPGRFSGRQFSNSRSEMNVSTLELGDSALYLCASSFGDAGGLDEQFFGPGTRLTVL.

Measured by frequency, this clonotype is medium-sized. The chain is built from TRBV6-1 and TRBJ2-6; TCRdb indicates TRBD1, and absent DNA this call remains unverified. Germline lookup yields CDR1 MNHNS and CDR2 SASEGT. This CDR3 is 15 amino acids long. The CDR3 loop reads CASTEGHSGANVLTF.

By frequency, this clonotype is medium-sized. The rearrangement links TRBV12-3 or TRBV12-4 to TRBJ2-6. The CDR3 runs to 15 residues. This CDR3 reads CASSFRGSGANVLTF.

The chain combines TRBV6-1 with TRBJ1-5; TCRdb calls TRBD1, which cannot be checked without DNA. The CDR3 has 15 amino acids. CDR1 is MNHNS and CDR2 is SASEGT in the germline V gene. The CDR3: CASRDPGGGNQPQHF.